This T cell receptor beta chain was identified in a study of memory CD4+ T cells and cytomegalovirus serostatus. At the level of the study: Healthy Belgian adult donors included nine or ten CMV-positive and around 25 CMV-negative people. Study-wide findings and caveats: Repertoires predicted CMV serostatus with median bootstrapped AUC of approximately 0.94. Suggested: most of the CMV-linked TCR signature lies in CD4+ memory cells. CD4+ memory repertoires contained about 40% of the roughly 150 reported CMV TCRbeta sequences.

The sort gate was single viable CD3+CD4+CD8-CD45RO+ cells for memory CD4+ T cells. The method was immunoSEQ multiplex PCR; TCRdb's version includes in-frame clones alone and lacks a portion of them. The sample includes some 26,000 clones, about three quarters of them seen just once. With regard to this clone: The antigen is unknown.

Germline assignment: CDR1 SGDLS and CDR2 YYNGEE. The V gene end was trimmed by 4 bases and the J gene end by 2 bases; junction bases not matched to a gene: 9. CDR3 length equals 15 residues. The source is an adult in good health and CMV-seronegative. The V call is TRBV9, the J call TRBJ2-7; 7 bases match TRBD1. Material: memory CD4+ T cells from blood. CDR3: CASSLRDSSTYEQYF. CDR3 nucleotide sequence: TGTGCCAGCAGCCTCCGGGACAGCAGCACCTACGAGCAGTACTTC.